This T cell receptor (beta chain) is from a study of control samples from healthy donors and cancer patients. The V segment lost 6 bases and the J segment 5 bases; nucleotides outside the gene matches: 0. There are 12 residues in the CDR3. CDR1 and CDR2 (germline): MNHEY, SVGAGI. Clones were sequenced by immunoSEQ multiplex PCR, and TCRdb holds only the in-frame ones, with some missing. The table has approximately 170,000 clones, 70% to 90% seen once. The sample holds a few counts of this clone. The chain combines TRBV6-5 with TRBJ1-2, with TRBD1 matching over 10 bases. The sequenced sample consisted of blood. This TCR derives from a woman younger than 45 in good health. CDR3 coding DNA: TGTGCCAGCAGGGACAGGGGGTATGGCTACACCTTC. This sequence encodes CASRDRGYGYTF.